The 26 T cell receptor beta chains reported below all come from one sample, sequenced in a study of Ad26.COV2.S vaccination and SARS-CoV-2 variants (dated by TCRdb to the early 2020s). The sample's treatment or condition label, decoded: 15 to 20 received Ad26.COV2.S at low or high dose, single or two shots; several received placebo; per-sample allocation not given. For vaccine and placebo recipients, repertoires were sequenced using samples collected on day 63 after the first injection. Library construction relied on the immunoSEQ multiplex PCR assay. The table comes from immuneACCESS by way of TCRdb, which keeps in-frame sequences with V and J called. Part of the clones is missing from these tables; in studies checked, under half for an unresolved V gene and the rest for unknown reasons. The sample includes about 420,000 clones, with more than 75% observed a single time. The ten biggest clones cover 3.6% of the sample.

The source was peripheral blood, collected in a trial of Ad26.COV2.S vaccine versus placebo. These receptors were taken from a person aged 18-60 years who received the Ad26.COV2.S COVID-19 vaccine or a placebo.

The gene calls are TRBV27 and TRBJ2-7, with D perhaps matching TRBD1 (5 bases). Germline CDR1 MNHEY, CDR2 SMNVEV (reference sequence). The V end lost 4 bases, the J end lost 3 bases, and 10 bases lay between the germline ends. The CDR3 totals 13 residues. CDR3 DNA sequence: TGTGCCAGCAGTTCGACAGTGCTCTACGAGCAGTACTTC. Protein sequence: CASSSTVLYEQYF.

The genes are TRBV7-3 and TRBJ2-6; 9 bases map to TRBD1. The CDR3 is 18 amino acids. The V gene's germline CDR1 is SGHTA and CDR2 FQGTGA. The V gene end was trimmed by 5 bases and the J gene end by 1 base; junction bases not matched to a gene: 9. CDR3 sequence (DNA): TGTGCCAGCAGCACCACCGGGACAGGGTCGTCTGGGGCCAACGTCCTGACTTTC. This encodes CASSTTGTGSSGANVLTF.

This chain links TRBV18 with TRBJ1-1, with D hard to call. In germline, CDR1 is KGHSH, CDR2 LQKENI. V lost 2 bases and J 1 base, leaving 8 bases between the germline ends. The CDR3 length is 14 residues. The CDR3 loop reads CASSPVGQNTEAFF. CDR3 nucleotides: TGTGCCAGCTCACCAGTCGGCCAGAACACTGAAGCTTTCTTT.

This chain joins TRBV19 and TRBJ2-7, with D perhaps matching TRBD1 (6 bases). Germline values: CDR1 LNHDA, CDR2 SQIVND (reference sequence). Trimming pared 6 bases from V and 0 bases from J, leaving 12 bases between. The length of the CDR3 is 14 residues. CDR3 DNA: TGTGCCAGTAGAGACAGGAGAAGCTCCTACGAGCAGTACTTC. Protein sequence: CASRDRRSSYEQYF.

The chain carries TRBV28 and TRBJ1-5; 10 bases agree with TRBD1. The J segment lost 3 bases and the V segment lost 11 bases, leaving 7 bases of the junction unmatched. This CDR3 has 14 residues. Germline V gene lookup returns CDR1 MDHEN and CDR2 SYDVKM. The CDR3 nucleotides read TGTGCCGGACAGACAGGGGGCCTCAATCAGCCCCAGCATTTT. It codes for CAGQTGGLNQPQHF.

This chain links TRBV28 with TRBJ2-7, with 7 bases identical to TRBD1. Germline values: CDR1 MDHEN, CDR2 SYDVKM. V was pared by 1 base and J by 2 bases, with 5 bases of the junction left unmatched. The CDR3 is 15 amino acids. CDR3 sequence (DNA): TGTGCCAGCAGTTTATTTGGGACAGCAACCTACGAGCAGTACTTC. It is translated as CASSLFGTATYEQYF.

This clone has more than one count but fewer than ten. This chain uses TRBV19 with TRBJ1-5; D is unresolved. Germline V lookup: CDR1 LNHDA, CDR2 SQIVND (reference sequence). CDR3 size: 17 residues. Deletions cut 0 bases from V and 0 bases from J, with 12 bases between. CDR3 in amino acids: CASSIDRLGYSNQPQHF. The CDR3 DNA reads TGTGCCAGTAGTATAGATCGGTTGGGTTATAGCAATCAGCCCCAGCATTTT.

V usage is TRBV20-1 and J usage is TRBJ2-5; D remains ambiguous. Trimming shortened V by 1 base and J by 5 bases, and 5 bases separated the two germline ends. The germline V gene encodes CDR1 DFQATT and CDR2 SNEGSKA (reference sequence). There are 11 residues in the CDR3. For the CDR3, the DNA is TGCAGTGCTAGAGGCGCGGAGACCCAGTACTTC. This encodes CSARGAETQYF.

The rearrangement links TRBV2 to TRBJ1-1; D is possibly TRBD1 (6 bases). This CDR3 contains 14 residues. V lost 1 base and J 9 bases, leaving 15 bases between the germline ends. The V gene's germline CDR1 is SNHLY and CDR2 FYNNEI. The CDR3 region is CASSEGQGLNKAFF. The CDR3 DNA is TGTGCCAGCAGTGAAGGTCAGGGGCTTAATAAAGCTTTCTTT.

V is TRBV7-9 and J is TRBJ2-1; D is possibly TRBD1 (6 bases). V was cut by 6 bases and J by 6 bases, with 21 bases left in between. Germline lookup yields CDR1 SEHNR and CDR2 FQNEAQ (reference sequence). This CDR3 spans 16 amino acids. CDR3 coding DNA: TGTGCCAGCAGACCTCGAAGGGGGAAATCGGTCAATGAGCAGTTCTTC. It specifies CASRPRRGKSVNEQFF.

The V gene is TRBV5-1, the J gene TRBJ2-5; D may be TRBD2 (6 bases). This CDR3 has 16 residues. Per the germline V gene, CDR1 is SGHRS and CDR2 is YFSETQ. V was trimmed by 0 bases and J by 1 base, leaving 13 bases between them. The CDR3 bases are TGCGCCAGCAGCTTGGCGTCGAGTAGCGGCCAAGAGACCCAGTACTTC. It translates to CASSLASSSGQETQYF. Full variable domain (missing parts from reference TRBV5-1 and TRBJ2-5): KAGVTQTPRYLIKTRGQQVTLSCSPISGHRSVSWYQQTPGQGLQFLFEYFSETQRNKGNFPGRFSGRQFSNSRSEMNVSTLELGDSALYLCASSLASSSGQETQYFGPGTRLLVL.

In DNA form, the CDR3 reads TGTGCCAGCCCACCGGGACCATCGAACACCGGGGAGCTGTTTTTT. This translates into CASPPGPSNTGELFF. The gene calls are TRBV19 and TRBJ2-2, with D perhaps being TRBD1 or TRBD2 (5 bases each). Germline V gives CDR1 LNHDA, CDR2 SQIVND (reference sequence). The CDR3 totals 15 residues. With 9 bases removed from V and 0 bases from J, the gap between germline ends came to 14 bases.

The CDR3 reads CASSFQGRPDTQYF. CDR3 DNA sequence: TGTGCCAGCAGCTTTCAGGGGCGTCCAGATACGCAGTATTTT. The chain is built from TRBV11-2 and TRBJ2-3, with D perhaps matching TRBD1 (6 bases). Trimming shortened V by 3 bases and J by 4 bases, and 11 bases separated the two germline ends. Germline CDR1 reads SGHAT; CDR2 reads FQNNGV. The CDR3 contains 14 residues.

CDR3 residues: CASSLAGTTYGYTF. In DNA form, the CDR3 reads TGTGCCAGCAGTTTAGCGGGAACGACCTATGGCTACACCTTC. The J gene is TRBJ1-2, the V gene TRBV28; no clear D. Deletions cut 2 bases from V and 4 bases from J, with 11 bases between. Germline V gives CDR1 MDHEN, CDR2 SYDVKM. This CDR3 region has 14 residues.

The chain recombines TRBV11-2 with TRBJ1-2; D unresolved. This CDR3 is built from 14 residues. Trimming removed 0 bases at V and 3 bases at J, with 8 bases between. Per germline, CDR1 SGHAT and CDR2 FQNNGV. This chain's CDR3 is CASSLDAADYGYTF. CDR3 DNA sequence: TGTGCCAGCAGCTTAGATGCAGCTGACTATGGCTACACCTTC.

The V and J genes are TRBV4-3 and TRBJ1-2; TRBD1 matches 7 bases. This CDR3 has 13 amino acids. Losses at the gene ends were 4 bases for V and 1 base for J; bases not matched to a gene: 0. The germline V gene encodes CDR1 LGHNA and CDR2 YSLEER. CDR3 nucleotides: TGCGCCAGCAGCCGGGACAGTAACTATGGCTACACCTTC. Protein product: CASSRDSNYGYTF.

CDR3 nucleotides: TGTGCCAGCAGCCCTCACGGCGGGGACACTGAAGCTTTCTTT. Amino acids: CASSPHGGDTEAFF. This rearrangement joins TRBV7-9 to TRBJ1-1; no firm D call. V was clipped by 5 bases and J by 3 bases, with 13 bases between them. There are 14 residues in the CDR3. CDR1 SEHNR and CDR2 FQNEAQ come from the germline V gene (reference sequence).

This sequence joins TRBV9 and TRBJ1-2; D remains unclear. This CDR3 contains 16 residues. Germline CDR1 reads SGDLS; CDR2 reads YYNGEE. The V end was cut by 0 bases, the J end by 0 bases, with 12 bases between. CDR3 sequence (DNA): TGTGCCAGCAGCGTAGGTTTGGTACAGACTAACTATGGCTACACCTTC. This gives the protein CASSVGLVQTNYGYTF.

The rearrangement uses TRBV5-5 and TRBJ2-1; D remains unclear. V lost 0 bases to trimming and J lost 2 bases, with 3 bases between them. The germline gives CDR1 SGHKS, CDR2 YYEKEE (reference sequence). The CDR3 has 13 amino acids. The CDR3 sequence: CASSLGTYNEQFF. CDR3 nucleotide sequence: TGTGCCAGCAGCTTGGGGACCTACAATGAGCAGTTCTTC. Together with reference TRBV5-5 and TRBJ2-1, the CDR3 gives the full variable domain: DAGVTQSPTHLIKTRGQQVTLRCSPISGHKSVSWYQQVLGQGPQFIFQYYEKEERGRGNFPDRFSARQFPNYSSELNVNALLLGDSALYLCASSLGTYNEQFFGPGTRLTVL.

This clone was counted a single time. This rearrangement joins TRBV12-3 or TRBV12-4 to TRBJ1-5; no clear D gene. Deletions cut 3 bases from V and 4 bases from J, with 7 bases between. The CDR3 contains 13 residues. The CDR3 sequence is CASSLRRNQPQHF. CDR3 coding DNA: TGTGCCAGCAGTTTGAGGCGTAATCAGCCCCAGCATTTT.

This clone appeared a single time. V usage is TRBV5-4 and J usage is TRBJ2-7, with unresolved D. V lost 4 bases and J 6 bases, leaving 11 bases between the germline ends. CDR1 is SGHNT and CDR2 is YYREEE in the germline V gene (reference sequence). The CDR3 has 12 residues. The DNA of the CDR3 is TGTGCCAGCAGCAGCTGGGGTAGCGAGCAGTACTTC. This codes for CASSSWGSEQYF.

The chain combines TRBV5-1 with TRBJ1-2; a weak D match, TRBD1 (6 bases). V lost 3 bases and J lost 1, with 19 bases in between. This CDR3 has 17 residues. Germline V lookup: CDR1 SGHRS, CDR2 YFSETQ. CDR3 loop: CASSSTYGGRGNYGYTF. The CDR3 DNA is TGCGCCAGCAGCTCGACCTATGGGGGCAGGGGTAACTATGGCTACACCTTC. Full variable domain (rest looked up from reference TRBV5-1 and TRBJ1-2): KAGVTQTPRYLIKTRGQQVTLSCSPISGHRSVSWYQQTPGQGLQFLFEYFSETQRNKGNFPGRFSGRQFSNSRSEMNVSTLELGDSALYLCASSSTYGGRGNYGYTFGSGTRLTVV.

CDR3 amino acids: CATSKETSYEQYF. The CDR3 nucleotides are TGTGCCACCAGCAAAGAAACAAGCTACGAGCAGTACTTC. The chain has TRBV15 and TRBJ2-7; D remains ambiguous. CDR1 and CDR2 (germline): LNHNV, YYDKDF (reference sequence). The CDR3 spans 13 residues. V shed 4 bases and J shed 3 bases, with 10 bases lying between them. Looking up the rest from reference TRBV15 and TRBJ2-7 gives the full variable domain: DAMVIQNPRYQVTQFGKPVTLSCSQTLNHNVMYWYQQKSSQAPKLLFHYYDKDFNNEADTPDNFQSRRPNTSFCFLDIRSPGLGDTAMYLCATSKETSYEQYFGPGTRLTVT.

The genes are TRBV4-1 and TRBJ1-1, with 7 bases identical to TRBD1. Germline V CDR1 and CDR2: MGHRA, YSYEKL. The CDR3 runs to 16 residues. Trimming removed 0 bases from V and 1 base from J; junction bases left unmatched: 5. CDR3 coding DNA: TGCGCCAGCAGCCAAGATCGGAACAGGGGGAACACTGAAGCTTTCTTT. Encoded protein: CASSQDRNRGNTEAFF.

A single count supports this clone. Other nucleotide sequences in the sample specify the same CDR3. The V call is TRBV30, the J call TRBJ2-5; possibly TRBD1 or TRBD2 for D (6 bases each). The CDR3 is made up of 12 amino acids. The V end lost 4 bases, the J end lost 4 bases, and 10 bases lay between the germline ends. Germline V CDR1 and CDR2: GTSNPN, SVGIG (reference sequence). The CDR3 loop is CAWTGGRETQYF. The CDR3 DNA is TGTGCCTGGACTGGGGGGCGAGAGACCCAGTACTTC. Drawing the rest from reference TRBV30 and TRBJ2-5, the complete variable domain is SQTIHQWPATLVQPVGSPLSLECTVEGTSNPNLYWYRQAAGRGLQLLFYSVGIGQISSEVPQNLSASRPQDRQFILSSKKLLLSDSGFYLCAWTGGRETQYFGPGTRLLVL.

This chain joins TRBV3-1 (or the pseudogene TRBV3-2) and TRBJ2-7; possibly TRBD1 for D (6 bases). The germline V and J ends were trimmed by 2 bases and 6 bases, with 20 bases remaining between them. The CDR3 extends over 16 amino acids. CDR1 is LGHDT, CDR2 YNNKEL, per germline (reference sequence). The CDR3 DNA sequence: TGTGCCAGCAGCCAAACAGGGATCTCGGAAGGCGGCGAGCAGTACTTC. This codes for CASSQTGISEGGEQYF.